Presented here are 27 T cell receptor beta chains from one specimen sequenced in a study of OX40 agonist ivuxolimab in advanced cancers. Libraries were prepared by immunoSEQ multiplex PCR; TCRdb keeps only in-frame clonotypes and omits some of them. The data hold around 70,000 clones, with around four fifths observed a single time. The input for sequencing was CD4+ or CD8+ T cells sorted from blood, taken in a trial of the OX40 agonist ivuxolimab. All receptors come from an adult with an advanced solid tumor such as melanoma, head and neck, liver or kidney cancer.

V is TRBV29-1 and J is TRBJ2-3; the D is unclear. There are 12 residues in the CDR3. The germline V gene has CDR1 SQVTM and CDR2 ANQGSEA. V lost 5 bases to trimming and J lost 0 bases, with 6 bases between them. CDR3 in DNA: TGCAGCGTTAGGGCGAGCACAGATACGCAGTATTTT. Its translation: CSVRASTDTQYF.

This clone was seen a handful of times. The CDR3 region is CASSVGASDYSYEQYF. The CDR3 DNA follows: TGTGCCAGCAGCGTAGGGGCTAGCGATTACTCCTACGAGCAGTACTTC. This sequence joins TRBV9 and TRBJ2-7; a weak D match, TRBD2 (6 bases). V gave up 0 bases and J gave up 0 bases, with 13 bases separating them. There are 16 residues in the CDR3. From germline, CDR1 is SGDLS and CDR2 YYNGEE.

For this clone: One end of the junction fails to match germline, which may point to a read error. J is TRBJ2-7 and V is TRBV28; D unresolved. The CDR3 runs 11 residues. Germline V gene data show CDR1 as MDHEN and CDR2 as SYDVKM. The CDR3 region has the DNA TGTACCAGCAGTTTGGACTACGAGCAGTACTTC. Protein sequence: CTSSLDYEQYF.

This clone was picked up a small number of times. The chain links TRBV28 to TRBJ1-3; tentatively, D is TRBD1 (6 bases). The ends were cut back, 2 bases at V and 0 bases at J, with 14 bases in the middle. CDR1 is MDHEN, CDR2 SYDVKM, per germline. This CDR3 is built from 17 residues. The CDR3: CASSLGTRRSSGNTIYF. The CDR3 coding sequence is TGTGCCAGCAGTTTAGGGACAAGACGAAGCTCTGGAAACACCATATATTTT.

This clone was counted once. The rearrangement uses TRBV5-1 and TRBJ2-3; 9 bases agree with TRBD1. Germline CDR1 and CDR2: SGHRS and YFSETQ. CDR3 length equals 14 residues. Trimming took 7 bases from V and 4 from J; bases not matched to a gene: 7. The CDR3 bases are TGCGCCAGCGGGGACAGGGTATATGCAGATACGCAGTATTTT. This encodes CASGDRVYADTQYF.

The chain carries TRBV19 and TRBJ1-3; D is ambiguous. Germline V gene data show CDR1 as LNHDA and CDR2 as SQIVND (reference sequence). V dropped 6 bases and J dropped 2 bases, with 14 bases sitting between them. This CDR3 has 15 amino acids. The CDR3 spells CASSRASGAGNTIYF. The DNA for the CDR3 is TGTGCCAGTAGCCGGGCATCGGGTGCTGGAAACACCATATATTTT.

This rearrangement joins TRBV10-3 to TRBJ2-5; D remains unclear. The V and J ends lost 3 bases and 0 bases respectively, with 2 bases between them. The CDR3 loop spans 12 amino acids. Germline CDR1 reads ENHRY; CDR2 reads SYGVKD. CDR3 region: CAISENQETQYF. The CDR3 DNA reads TGTGCCATCAGTGAAAACCAAGAGACCCAGTACTTC.

A few counts support this clone. The CDR3 is CASRRQLGGTDTQYF. The CDR3 region has the DNA TGTGCCAGTAGACGTCAGCTTGGTGGGACAGATACGCAGTATTTT. The chain has TRBV19 and TRBJ2-3; D unresolved. Between the trimmed V and J ends, which lost 6 bases and 3 bases, there was a span of 16 bases. CDR1 is LNHDA and CDR2 is SQIVND in the germline V gene (reference sequence). The CDR3 totals 15 residues.

The chain employs TRBV15 and TRBJ2-6, with 9 bases fitting TRBD1. The V gene's germline CDR1 is LNHNV and CDR2 YYDKDF (reference sequence). J was trimmed by 2 bases and V by 4 bases; bases with no gene match: 6. The CDR3 has 17 amino acids. This CDR3 is CATSTWTGATGANVLTF. CDR3 nucleotides: TGTGCCACCAGCACCTGGACAGGGGCTACTGGGGCCAACGTCCTGACTTTC.

The V gene is TRBV7-3, the J gene TRBJ1-2; 9 bases fit TRBD1. CDR1 is SGHTA, CDR2 FQGTGA, per germline. CDR3 length equals 14 residues. Trimming at V came to 4 bases and at J to 4 bases, leaving 4 bases not matched to a gene. The CDR3 protein is CASSSLGQGYGYTF. The CDR3 coding sequence is TGTGCCAGCAGCTCCTTGGGACAGGGCTATGGCTACACCTTC.

This clone was seen a handful of times. The rearrangement uses TRBV5-5 and TRBJ1-1; D is unclear. Germline CDR1 SGHKS, CDR2 YYEKEE (reference sequence). This CDR3 has 13 residues. Trimming left V 2 bases short and J 7 bases short, with 12 bases between. The CDR3 sequence: CASSFVSGGEAFF. The DNA of the CDR3 is TGTGCCAGCAGCTTTGTGTCGGGCGGTGAAGCTTTCTTT.

The chain employs TRBV5-1 and TRBJ2-3; 11 bases agree with TRBD1. In germline, CDR1 is SGHRS, CDR2 YFSETQ. With V trimmed by 0 bases and J by 3 bases, 3 bases remained unmatched. This CDR3 has 16 residues. CDR3 bases: TGCGCCAGCAGCTTGGATGGACAGGGGGCGACAGATACGCAGTATTTT. Amino acids: CASSLDGQGATDTQYF.

The V and J genes are TRBV5-1 and TRBJ2-1; 9 bases are a match to TRBD2. Trimming took 0 bases from V and 15 from J; bases not matched to a gene: 16. The CDR3 spans 16 residues. Germline assignment: CDR1 SGHRS and CDR2 YFSETQ. The CDR3 sequence: CASSLEASGIYHVVFF. The DNA for the CDR3 is TGCGCCAGCAGCTTGGAGGCTAGCGGGATTTACCACGTTGTGTTCTTC.

Note on this clone: Compared with germline, one end of the junction differs, possibly owing to a read error. Here the CDR3 reads CASTLGGPMSSYNEQFF. In nucleotides, the CDR3 is TGTGCCAGCACCTTGGGGGGGCCAATGAGCTCCTACAATGAGCAGTTCTTC. This chain uses TRBV5-4 with TRBJ2-1; possible D gene TRBD2, 7 bases. This CDR3 region has 17 residues. Germline V gene lookup returns CDR1 SGHNT and CDR2 YYREEE (reference sequence).

V usage is TRBV28 and J usage is TRBJ1-4, with a weak D call TRBD1 (5 bases). Germline CDR1 is MDHEN and CDR2 is SYDVKM. V was clipped by 4 bases and J by 4 bases, with 10 bases between them. This CDR3 contains 14 residues. CDR3 in amino acids: CASSSGLVNEKLFF. Here the CDR3 DNA reads TGTGCCAGCAGTTCGGGACTCGTTAATGAAAAACTGTTTTTT.

The rearrangement links TRBV30 to TRBJ2-1; 8 bases agree with TRBD2. The V gene's germline CDR1 is GTSNPN and CDR2 SVGIG (reference sequence). The CDR3 is 11 amino acids. With V trimmed by 3 bases and J by 13 bases, 5 bases remained unmatched. CDR3 sequence reads: CAWSPGGHQFF. CDR3 bases: TGTGCCTGGAGCCCGGGAGGGCATCAGTTCTTC.

The chain links TRBV4-3 to TRBJ1-2, with TRBD1 identical over 8 bases. This CDR3 has 13 amino acids. CDR1 and CDR2 from the germline V gene are LGHNA and YSLEER. With 3 bases clipped from V and 8 bases from J, the junction kept 5 bases outside the gene matches. The CDR3 sequence: CASSQDRVRGYTF. The CDR3 nucleotides read TGCGCCAGCAGCCAGGACAGGGTGAGGGGCTACACCTTC.

CDR3 nucleotide sequence: TGTGCCAGCAGCTTTTCGCCAGGGGTAAGGGTTCAGCCCCAGCATTTT. Protein product: CASSFSPGVRVQPQHF. The J gene is TRBJ1-5, the V gene TRBV5-5, with D possibly matching TRBD1 (6 bases). V was clipped by 2 bases and J by 6 bases, with 18 bases between them. The CDR3 runs to 16 residues. Germline V gene data show CDR1 as SGHKS and CDR2 as YYEKEE (reference sequence).

The chain has TRBV5-1 and TRBJ2-5, with 12 bases identical to TRBD2. There are 17 residues in the CDR3. Germline CDR1 is SGHRS and CDR2 is YFSETQ. The ends lost 3 bases at V and 4 bases at J; junction bases unmatched: 10. This CDR3 is CASSSALATSGRETQYF. The CDR3 nucleotides read TGCGCCAGCAGCTCCGCCCTTGCGACTAGCGGGAGAGAGACCCAGTACTTC.

This chain uses TRBV6-1 with TRBJ1-2; D possibly corresponds to TRBD1 (5 bases). V was trimmed by 0 bases and J by 0 bases, leaving 17 bases between them. The CDR3 has 18 amino acids. CDR1 and CDR2 (germline): MNHNS, SASEGT. The CDR3 reads CASSEAGRSGLANYGYTF. DNA of the CDR3: TGTGCCAGCAGTGAAGCGGGACGAAGCGGATTAGCTAACTATGGCTACACCTTC.

The J gene is TRBJ2-6, the V gene TRBV28; D is undetermined. The CDR3 runs to 16 residues. Germline loops: CDR1 MDHEN, CDR2 SYDVKM. Trimming removed 7 bases at V and 2 bases at J, with 15 bases between. The CDR3 coding sequence is TGTGCCAGCACCCCTAGTGGGGAAACTGGGGCCAACGTCCTGACTTTC. Protein: CASTPSGETGANVLTF.

V and J are TRBV11-2 and TRBJ2-7; D remains unclear. Per germline, CDR1 SGHAT and CDR2 FQNNGV. The CDR3 loop spans 14 amino acids. The ends were cut back, 1 base at V and 3 bases at J, with 10 bases in the middle. CDR3 protein: CASSLGGGNYEQYF. The CDR3 DNA follows: TGTGCCAGCAGCTTAGGTGGTGGGAACTACGAGCAGTACTTC.

The chain uses TRBV7-9 and TRBJ1-1; TRBD1 might be the D (6 bases). Germline V CDR1 and CDR2: SEHNR, FQNEAQ (reference sequence). V lost 1 base and J lost 9, with 9 bases in between. This CDR3 contains 12 residues. CDR3 protein: CASSLEWGQAFF. The CDR3 DNA sequence: TGTGCCAGCAGCTTAGAATGGGGGCAAGCTTTCTTT.

This chain links TRBV5-1 with TRBJ2-1; 7 bases map to TRBD1. V lost 3 bases and J lost 2; bases outside the gene matches: 2. CDR3 length equals 14 residues. Germline V gives CDR1 SGHRS, CDR2 YFSETQ. The CDR3 coding sequence is TGCGCCAGCAGCTCACAGGGGACCTACAATGAGCAGTTCTTC. This encodes CASSSQGTYNEQFF.

This clone has just one count. The rearrangement links TRBV5-1 to TRBJ1-2, with TRBD1 identical over 7 bases. CDR1 SGHRS and CDR2 YFSETQ come from the germline V gene. The CDR3 totals 13 residues. The V segment lost 0 bases and the J segment 12 bases; nucleotides outside the gene matches: 8. The CDR3 region is CASSLEPGGWNTF. The CDR3 DNA is TGCGCCAGCAGCTTGGAGCCAGGGGGATGGAACACCTTC.

This clone was detected only a few times. V usage is TRBV30 and J usage is TRBJ1-4; D might be TRBD1 (5 bases). V was shortened by 5 bases and J by 0 bases, with 13 bases between the two germline ends. Per the germline V gene, CDR1 is GTSNPN and CDR2 is SVGIG (reference sequence). The CDR3 extends over 15 amino acids. The CDR3 DNA reads TGTGCCTGGGGGCGGGGCGTTGCAACTAATGAAAAACTGTTTTTT. Protein: CAWGRGVATNEKLFF.

The V call is TRBV5-5, the J call TRBJ2-3, with D maybe TRBD2 (6 bases). Trimming stripped 4 bases from V and 4 bases from J, with 19 bases between. Germline CDR1 SGHKS, CDR2 YYEKEE (reference sequence). This CDR3 region has 16 residues. CDR3 DNA: TGTGCCAGCAGCACCTTTCTAGCGCTGGGGGCAGATACGCAGTATTTT. This codes for CASSTFLALGADTQYF.